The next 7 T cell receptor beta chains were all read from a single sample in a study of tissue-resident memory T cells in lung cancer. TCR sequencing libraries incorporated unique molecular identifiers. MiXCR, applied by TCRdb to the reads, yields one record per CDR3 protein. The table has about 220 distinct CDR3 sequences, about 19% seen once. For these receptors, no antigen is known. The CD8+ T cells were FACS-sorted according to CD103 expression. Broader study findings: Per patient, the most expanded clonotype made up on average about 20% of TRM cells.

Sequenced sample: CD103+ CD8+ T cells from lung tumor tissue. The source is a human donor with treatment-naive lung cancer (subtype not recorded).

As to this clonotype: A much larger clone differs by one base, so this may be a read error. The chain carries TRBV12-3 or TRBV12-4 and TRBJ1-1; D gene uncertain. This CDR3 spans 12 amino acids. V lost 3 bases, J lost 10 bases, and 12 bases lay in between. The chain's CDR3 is CASSFRGFGAFF. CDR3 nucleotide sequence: TGTGCCAGCAGTTTTCGTGGGTTTGGAGCTTTCTTT.

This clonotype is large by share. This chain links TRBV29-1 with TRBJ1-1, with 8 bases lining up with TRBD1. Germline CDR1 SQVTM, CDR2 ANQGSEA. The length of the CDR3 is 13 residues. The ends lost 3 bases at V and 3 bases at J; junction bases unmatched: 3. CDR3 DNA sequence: TGCAGCGTTGACGAGACAGGGGACACTGAAGCTTTCTTT. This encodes CSVDETGDTEAFF.

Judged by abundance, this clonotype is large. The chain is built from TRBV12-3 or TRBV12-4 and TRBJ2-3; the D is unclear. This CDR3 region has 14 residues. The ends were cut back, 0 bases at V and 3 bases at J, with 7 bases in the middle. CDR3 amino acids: CASSLALLTDTQYF. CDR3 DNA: TGTGCCAGCAGTTTAGCGTTACTGACAGATACGCAGTATTTT.

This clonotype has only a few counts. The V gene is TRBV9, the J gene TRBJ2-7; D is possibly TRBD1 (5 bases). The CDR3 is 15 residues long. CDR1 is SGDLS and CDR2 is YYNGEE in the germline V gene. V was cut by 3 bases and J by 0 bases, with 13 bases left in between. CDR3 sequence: CASSAGGHHSYEQYF. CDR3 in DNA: TGTGCCAGCAGCGCCGGCGGACACCACTCCTACGAGCAGTACTTC.

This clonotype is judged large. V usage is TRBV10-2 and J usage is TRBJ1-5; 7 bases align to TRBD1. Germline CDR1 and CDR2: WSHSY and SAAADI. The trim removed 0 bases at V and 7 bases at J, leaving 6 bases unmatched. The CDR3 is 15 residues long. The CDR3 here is CASSESTGEDQPQHF. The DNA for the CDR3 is TGCGCCAGCAGTGAGTCTACAGGGGAGGACCAGCCCCAGCATTTT.

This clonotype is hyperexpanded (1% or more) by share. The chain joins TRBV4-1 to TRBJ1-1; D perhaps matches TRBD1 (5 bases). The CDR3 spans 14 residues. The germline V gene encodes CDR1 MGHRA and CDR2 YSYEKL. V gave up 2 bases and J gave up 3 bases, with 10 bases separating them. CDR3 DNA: TGCGCCAGCAGCCAATTCGGGGGAGACACTGAAGCTTTCTTT. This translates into CASSQFGGDTEAFF.

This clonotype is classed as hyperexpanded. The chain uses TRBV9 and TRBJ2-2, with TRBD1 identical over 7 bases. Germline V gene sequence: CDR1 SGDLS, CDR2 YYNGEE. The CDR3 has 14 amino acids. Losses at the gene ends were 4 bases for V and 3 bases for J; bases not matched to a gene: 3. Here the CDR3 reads CASSLGQDTGELFF. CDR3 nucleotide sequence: TGTGCCAGCAGCCTCGGACAGGACACCGGGGAGCTGTTTTTT. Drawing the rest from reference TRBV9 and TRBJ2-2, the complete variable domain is DSGVTQTPKHLITATGQRVTLRCSPRSGDLSVYWYQQSLDQGLQFLIQYYNGEERAKGNILERFSAQQFPDLHSELNLSSLELGDSALYFCASSLGQDTGELFFGEGSRLTVL.